These 26 T cell receptor beta chains originate from one sample sequenced in a study of cytomegalovirus exposure and HLA in healthy donors. A multiplex PCR was run with 60 Vbeta primers and 13 Jbeta primers. Using immunoSEQ multiplex PCR, the repertoire was profiled, and TCRdb retains in-frame clones only, with some absent. The sample carries 95,000 to 150,000 clones, 65% to 80% recorded once. The sequenced material came from PBMCs. The receptor set was obtained from a man aged 55-75 years in good health and CMV-seropositive.

In this sample, this clone turned up a few times. This chain uses TRBV5-1 with TRBJ2-7; 9 bases are a match to TRBD1. Germline CDR1 and CDR2: SGHRS and YFSETQ. This CDR3 comprises 14 residues. J was trimmed by 5 bases and V by 4 bases; bases with no gene match: 7. The CDR3 nucleotides are TGCGCCAGCAGCGGACAGGGGAGTGGAAACGAGCAGTACTTC. Translating gives CASSGQGSGNEQYF.

This clone was observed a single time. The chain recombines TRBV9 with TRBJ1-1; D perhaps matches TRBD1 (6 bases). V lost 3 bases to trimming and J lost 5 bases, with 17 bases between them. The CDR3 spans 15 residues. Germline lookup yields CDR1 SGDLS and CDR2 YYNGEE. The CDR3 DNA is TGTGCCAGCAGCGCCGGAGTGGGGGGGCGTACTGAAGCTTTCTTT. This encodes CASSAGVGGRTEAFF.

The V gene is TRBV14, the J gene TRBJ1-1; the D is unclear. The CDR3 loop spans 16 amino acids. The V and J ends lost 3 bases and 0 bases respectively, with 14 bases between them. Germline values: CDR1 SGHDN, CDR2 FVKESK. This CDR3 is CASSHRVSHLNTEAFF. CDR3 DNA: TGTGCCAGCAGCCACCGAGTATCCCACTTGAACACTGAAGCTTTCTTT.

In this sample, this clone turned up a few times. The chain is built from TRBV11-2 and TRBJ1-6; TRBD1 agrees at 9 bases. The CDR3 consists of 18 residues. CDR1 is SGHAT and CDR2 is FQNNGV in the germline V gene. V trimming: 0 bases; J trimming: 6 bases; junction bases outside the gene matches: 9. This chain's CDR3 is CASSLDINRGRVNSPLHF. In DNA, the CDR3 is TGTGCCAGCAGCTTAGATATCAACAGGGGGCGAGTTAATTCACCCCTCCACTTT. The whole variable domain, filled in from reference TRBV11-2 and TRBJ1-6, reads EAGVAQSPRYKIIEKRQSVAFWCNPISGHATLYWYQQILGQGPKLLIQFQNNGVVDDSQLPKDRFSAERLKGVDSTLKIQPAKLEDSAVYLCASSLDINRGRVNSPLHFGNGTRLTVT.

The chain links TRBV5-1 to TRBJ1-3; possible D gene TRBD1, 5 bases. In germline, CDR1 is SGHRS, CDR2 YFSETQ. V was clipped by 3 bases and J by 2 bases, with 12 bases between them. The CDR3 is 15 residues long. The CDR3 DNA is TGCGCCAGCAGCTGGGGACTCGGGGCTGGAAACACCATATATTTT. Residues: CASSWGLGAGNTIYF.

Concerning this clone: Germline and junction disagree at one end, which may indicate a read error. This sequence joins TRBV7-7 and TRBJ2-3; tentatively, D is TRBD2 (6 bases). Germline-derived CDR1 and CDR2 are SSHAT and FNYEAQ (reference sequence). The CDR3 has 15 residues. CDR3: CASSLGPSGTDTQYF. DNA for the CDR3: TGTGCTAGCAGCTTAGGACCTAGCGGCACAGATACGCAGTATTTT.

This chain joins TRBV7-3 and TRBJ2-3; TRBD2 is a possible D gene (7 bases). V was cut by 0 bases and J by 2 bases, with 9 bases left in between. Germline V CDR1 and CDR2: SGHTA, FQGTGA. There are 15 residues in the CDR3. CDR3 DNA sequence: TGTGCCAGCAGCTTAACGGGGGGGCACACAGATACGCAGTATTTT. This translates into CASSLTGGHTDTQYF.

The table lists this clone with a few counts. The chain joins TRBV28 to TRBJ2-1; 8 bases match TRBD1. CDR1 and CDR2 from the germline V gene are MDHEN and SYDVKM. The trim removed 10 bases at V and 5 bases at J, leaving 10 bases unmatched. This CDR3 is 14 amino acids long. The CDR3 bases are TGTGCCACCCGGGCAGGGGGCGCGAACAATGAGCAGTTCTTC. This gives the protein CATRAGGANNEQFF.

This chain uses TRBV28 with TRBJ2-7, with TRBD1 matching 7 bases. Germline loops: CDR1 MDHEN, CDR2 SYDVKM. V trimming: 2 bases; J trimming: 2 bases; junction bases outside the gene matches: 3. The CDR3 length is 14 residues. The CDR3 sequence: CASSLDRVTYEQYF. The CDR3 nucleotides are TGTGCCAGCAGTTTAGACAGGGTTACCTACGAGCAGTACTTC.

The rearrangement links TRBV10-3 to TRBJ2-5, with 10 bases identical to TRBD1. V was clipped by 4 bases and J by 3 bases; unmatched bases: 5. This CDR3 has 15 amino acids. Germline values: CDR1 ENHRY, CDR2 SYGVKD. CDR3 protein: CAISVAGTGEETQYF. CDR3 bases: TGTGCCATCAGTGTAGCCGGGACAGGGGAAGAGACCCAGTACTTC.

The chain combines TRBV6-6 with TRBJ1-5; no definite D call. Germline V CDR1 and CDR2: MNHNY, SVGAGI (reference sequence). Trimming cost V 4 bases and J 3 bases, with 7 bases left between them. The CDR3 has 13 amino acids. CDR3 amino acids: CASSLQLNQPQHF. The CDR3 region has the DNA TGTGCCAGCAGTTTACAGCTCAATCAGCCCCAGCATTTT.

In this sample, this clone turned up a few times. The chain joins TRBV10-2 to TRBJ1-1; possible D gene TRBD1, 6 bases. The ends were cut back, 7 bases at V and 3 bases at J, with 12 bases in the middle. The CDR3 covers 13 residues. Germline CDR1 WSHSY, CDR2 SAAADI. The chain's CDR3 is CASTLQGHTEAFF. The CDR3 DNA reads as TGCGCCAGCACCCTACAGGGCCACACTGAAGCTTTCTTT.

The chain carries TRBV7-8 and TRBJ1-1, with D possibly being TRBD1 (6 bases). Germline CDR1 is SGHVS and CDR2 is FQNEAQ. The CDR3 contains 15 residues. The V end lost 5 bases, the J end lost 0 bases, and 13 bases lay between the germline ends. CDR3 DNA sequence: TGTGCCAGCAGCCTACAGGGAACCTTGAACACTGAAGCTTTCTTT. This gives the protein CASSLQGTLNTEAFF.

The CDR3 coding sequence is TGCGCCAGCAGCTTGTCGGGGACAAGCGGAAACACCATATATTTT. It is translated as CASSLSGTSGNTIYF. The chain uses TRBV5-1 and TRBJ1-3, with D maybe TRBD1 (6 bases). V was clipped by 1 base and J by 4 bases, with 12 bases between them. This CDR3 region has 15 residues. Germline loops: CDR1 SGHRS, CDR2 YFSETQ.

The chain uses TRBV5-1 and TRBJ2-3; a possible D gene is TRBD1 (5 bases). The germline V gene has CDR1 SGHRS and CDR2 YFSETQ. The CDR3 has 15 amino acids. V gave up 2 bases and J gave up 3 bases, with 13 bases separating them. CDR3 sequence reads: CASSFGVRETDTQYF. The CDR3 bases are TGCGCCAGCAGCTTTGGGGTCAGGGAAACAGATACGCAGTATTTT.

V usage is TRBV7-2 and J usage is TRBJ1-2; 7 nucleotides agree with TRBD1. Germline CDR1 SGHTA, CDR2 FQGNSA. The CDR3 covers 14 residues. V shed 5 bases, J shed 0 bases, and the junction held 3 bases outside the gene matches. The CDR3 DNA reads TGTGCCAGCAGCACCCAGGGGGCTAACTATGGCTACACCTTC. Amino acids: CASSTQGANYGYTF. Complete variable domain (other parts from reference TRBV7-2 and TRBJ1-2): GAGVSQSPSNKVTEKGKDVELRCDPISGHTALYWYRQSLGQGLEFLIYFQGNSAPDKSGLPSDRFSAERTGGSVSTLTIQRTQQEDSAVYLCASSTQGANYGYTFGSGTRLTVV.

The chain combines TRBV9 with TRBJ1-2; D remains ambiguous. CDR1 and CDR2 (germline): SGDLS, YYNGEE. The CDR3 loop spans 15 amino acids. Trimming removed 0 bases from V and 2 bases from J, with 11 bases in between. CDR3 coding DNA: TGTGCCAGCAGCGTAGGAGTCAGGCTAAACTATGGCTACACCTTC. This encodes CASSVGVRLNYGYTF. The full variable domain, in which reference TRBV9 and TRBJ1-2 provide the parts outside the CDR3, is DSGVTQTPKHLITATGQRVTLRCSPRSGDLSVYWYQQSLDQGLQFLIQYYNGEERAKGNILERFSAQQFPDLHSELNLSSLELGDSALYFCASSVGVRLNYGYTFGSGTRLTVV.

The chain couples TRBV5-1 to TRBJ2-2; 8 bases align to TRBD1. Germline V gene sequence: CDR1 SGHRS, CDR2 YFSETQ. The CDR3 length is 15 residues. V shed 4 bases, J shed 0 bases, and the junction held 2 bases outside the gene matches. CDR3 DNA sequence: TGCGCCAGCAGCGGGGACAGGTCGAACACCGGGGAGCTGTTTTTT. It encodes CASSGDRSNTGELFF.

This clone was observed a handful of times. The V and J genes are TRBV28 and TRBJ2-7, with 8 nucleotides matching TRBD1. The CDR3 runs to 14 residues. The V gene's germline CDR1 is MDHEN and CDR2 SYDVKM. The J segment lost 4 bases and the V segment lost 5 bases, leaving 7 bases of the junction unmatched. The CDR3 spells CASSGTGGRYEQYF. The CDR3 nucleotides are TGTGCCAGCAGTGGGACAGGCGGCAGGTACGAGCAGTACTTC.

This chain joins TRBV7-8 and TRBJ1-4; D might be TRBD1 (6 bases). Trimming shortened V by 6 bases and J by 8 bases, and 10 bases separated the two germline ends. The germline V gene has CDR1 SGHVS and CDR2 FQNEAQ. The CDR3 totals 12 residues. The CDR3 is CASRTRGEKLFF. The CDR3 DNA reads as TGTGCCAGCAGGACCAGGGGCGAAAAACTGTTTTTT.

The chain has TRBV2 and TRBJ2-1, with D possibly being TRBD2 (6 bases). Trimming took 8 bases from V and 7 from J, leaving 15 bases between them. Per the germline V gene, CDR1 is SNHLY and CDR2 is FYNNEI. The CDR3 has 13 amino acids. CDR3 protein: CASYRERGNEQFF. CDR3 sequence (DNA): TGTGCCAGCTACCGGGAACGGGGGAATGAGCAGTTCTTC.

The CDR3 nucleotides read TGTGCCAGCAGCTTGAGGGGGCAGGGGGCGTCCGGGGAGCTGTTTTTT. Translated: CASSLRGQGASGELFF. J is TRBJ2-2 and V is TRBV11-2; 8 positions agree with TRBD1. The trim removed 3 bases at V and 6 bases at J, leaving 9 bases unmatched. CDR1 SGHAT and CDR2 FQNNGV come from the germline V gene. This CDR3 spans 16 amino acids.

This clone has only a few counts. The chain recombines TRBV5-1 with TRBJ2-5; 8 nucleotides line up with TRBD1. Germline V gives CDR1 SGHRS, CDR2 YFSETQ. V dropped 4 bases and J dropped 1; count of bases not matched to a gene: 6. The CDR3 sequence is 15 residues long. CDR3 loop: CASSPGQGIQETQYF. The CDR3 nucleotides are TGCGCCAGCAGCCCAGGACAGGGCATCCAAGAGACCCAGTACTTC.

This chain uses TRBV19 with TRBJ2-5; unclear D gene. Trimming removed 1 base from V and 4 bases from J, with 10 bases in between. Germline V gene lookup returns CDR1 LNHDA and CDR2 SQIVND (reference sequence). CDR3 length: 14 amino acids. Written as DNA, the CDR3 is TGTGCCAGTAGTATAGCGGGTAGGAGAGAGACCCAGTACTTC. Protein product: CASSIAGRRETQYF.

A few counts support this clone. The chain recombines TRBV10-3 with TRBJ2-1; 8 bases line up with TRBD2. The germline V gene has CDR1 ENHRY and CDR2 SYGVKD. The CDR3 contains 15 residues. V shed 6 bases and J 9 bases; nucleotides not matched to a gene: 13. CDR3 DNA: TGTGCCATCAGCCCGGACGGGGGGGCCAGGGGTGAGCAGTTCTTC. Protein: CAISPDGGARGEQFF.

This CDR3 is CASSEGFGGGLHEQYF. For the CDR3, the DNA is TGTGCCAGCAGTGAAGGCTTTGGGGGAGGTCTCCACGAGCAGTACTTC. This chain uses TRBV25-1 with TRBJ2-7; a possible D gene is TRBD2 (6 bases). CDR1 is MGHDK, CDR2 SYGVNS, per germline. Trimming stripped 2 bases from V and 5 bases from J, with 19 bases between. This CDR3 comprises 16 residues.